Described below is a single T cell receptor (beta chain) sequence and its context. Its antigen is unknown. Genomic DNA was the PCR template. The TCR beta CDR3 region was amplified using 30 forward and 13 reverse primers. From the multiplex PCR reads, TCRdb called clonotypes with MiXCR, one entry per CDR3 protein. Counted here are a few hundred thousand distinct CDR3 sequences, 47% occurring once; the ten biggest clones make up roughly 13%. Diabetic patients met standard criteria for type 1 or type 2 diabetes. Looked up from germline, CDR1 is LNHNV and CDR2 is YYDKDF (reference sequence). This CDR3 spans 18 amino acids. V trimming: 0 bases; J trimming: 5 bases; junction bases outside the gene matches: 15. This sample is drawn from a study of type 1 and type 2 diabetes patients. Findings of the study overall: In type 2 diabetes, highly-expanded CD4+ clones took a median about 3.9% of reads.

The sample consisted of peripheral blood mononuclear cells (PBMCs). The rearrangement joins TRBV15 to TRBJ2-5, with 7 bases aligning to TRBD1. The sequence derives from a man between 18 and 29 years old with type 2 diabetes. The CDR3 sequence is CATSRDRTTGAISETQYF. The CDR3 coding sequence is TGTGCCACCAGCAGAGATAGGACCACAGGGGCAATTTCGGAGACCCAGTACTTC.